The T cell receptor (beta chain) described here comes from a study of blood T cell repertoires in COVID-19. The CDR3 is 13 residues long. Germline V gene data show CDR1 as KGHSH and CDR2 as LQKENI. Trimming left V 3 bases short and J 6 bases short, with 9 bases between. This table comes from immunoSEQ multiplex PCR, and its TCRdb copy is limited to in-frame clones, with some not included. Of about 250,000 clones in the sample, 83% were seen once. The TCR was taken from a man aged 40-55 years with active or convalescent COVID-19. The V gene is TRBV18, the J gene TRBJ2-1; D is unresolved. The specimen sequenced was peripheral blood. The CDR3 DNA reads as TGTGCCAGCTCACCCGTTACTACCAATGAGCAGTTCTTC. This translates into CASSPVTTNEQFF.